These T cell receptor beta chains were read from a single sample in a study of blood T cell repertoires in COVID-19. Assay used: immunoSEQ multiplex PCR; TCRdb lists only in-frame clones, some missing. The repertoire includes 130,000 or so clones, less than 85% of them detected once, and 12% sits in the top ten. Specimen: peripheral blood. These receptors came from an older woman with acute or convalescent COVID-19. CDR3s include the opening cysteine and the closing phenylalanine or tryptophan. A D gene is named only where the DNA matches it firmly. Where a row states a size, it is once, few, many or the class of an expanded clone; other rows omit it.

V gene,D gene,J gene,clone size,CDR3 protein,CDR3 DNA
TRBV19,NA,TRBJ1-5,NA,CASSTVEGSNQPQHF,TGTGCCAGTAGTACCGTGGAGGGGAGCAATCAGCCCCAGCATTTT
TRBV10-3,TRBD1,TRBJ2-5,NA,CAISESRTGDLETQYF,TGTGCCATCAGTGAGTCGAGGACAGGGGATCTAGAGACCCAGTACTTC
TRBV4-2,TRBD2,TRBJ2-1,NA,CASSASGGAREQFF,TGTGCCAGCAGCGCTAGCGGGGGGGCCAGAGAGCAGTTCTTC
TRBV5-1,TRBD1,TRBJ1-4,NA,CASSSGQGRGEKLFF,TGCGCCAGCAGCTCCGGACAGGGAAGAGGCGAAAAACTGTTTTTT
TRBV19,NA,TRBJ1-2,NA,CASSISGHTIYGYTF,TGTGCCAGTAGTATTTCTGGGCATACCATCTATGGCTACACCTTC
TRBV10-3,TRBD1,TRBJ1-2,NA,CAISAQRTGDYGYTF,TGTGCCATCAGTGCCCAGCGGACAGGGGACTATGGCTACACCTTC
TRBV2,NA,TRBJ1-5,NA,CASMLGTVPISNQPQHF,TGTGCCAGCATGTTGGGCACAGTACCGATAAGCAATCAGCCCCAGCATTTT
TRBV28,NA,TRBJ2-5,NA,CASSHRLRGGRETQYF,TGTGCCAGCAGCCACCGGTTGAGGGGGGGCCGGGAGACCCAGTACTTC
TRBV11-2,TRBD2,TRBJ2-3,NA,CASSLLAGVPDTQYF,TGTGCCAGCAGCTTATTAGCGGGGGTACCAGATACGCAGTATTTT
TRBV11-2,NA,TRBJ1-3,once,CASSFGRNTIYF,TGTGCCAGCAGCTTCGGTCGAAACACCATATATTTT
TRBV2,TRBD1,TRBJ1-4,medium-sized,CASRRDRGDEKLFF,TGTGCCAGCAGAAGGGACAGGGGGGATGAAAAACTGTTTTTT
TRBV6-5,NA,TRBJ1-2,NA,CASSYSGTLNYGYTF,TGTGCCAGCAGTTACTCTGGGACTTTGAACTATGGCTACACCTTC
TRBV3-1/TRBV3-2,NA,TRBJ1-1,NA,CASSQDPRTEAFF,TGTGCCAGCAGCCAAGATCCGAGGACAGAAGCTTTCTTT
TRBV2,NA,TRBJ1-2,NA,CAIPLGAGPSF,TGTGCCATCCCCCTCGGTGCAGGTCCTTCCTTC
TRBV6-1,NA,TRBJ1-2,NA,CASSEEVANYGYTF,TGTGCCAGCAGTGAGGAGGTCGCTAACTATGGCTACACCTTC
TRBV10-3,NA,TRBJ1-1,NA,CAISAGLGGSGNTEAFF,TGTGCCATCAGTGCCGGGCTTGGGGGGAGTGGAAACACTGAAGCTTTCTTT
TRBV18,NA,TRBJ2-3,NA,CASSQSTDTQYF,TGTGCCAGCTCCCAGAGCACAGATACGCAGTATTTT
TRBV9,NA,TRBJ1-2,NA,CASHGWTDTYGYTF,TGTGCCAGCCATGGGTGGACAGACACCTATGGCTACACCTTC
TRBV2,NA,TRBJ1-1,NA,CASSEMLFRGEAFF,TGTGCCAGCAGTGAAATGTTATTTAGAGGTGAAGCTTTCTTT
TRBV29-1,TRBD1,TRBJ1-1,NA,CSVVQGAGEAFF,TGCAGCGTTGTACAGGGGGCAGGTGAAGCTTTCTTT
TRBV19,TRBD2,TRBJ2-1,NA,CASSRSSGVGNEQFF,TGTGCCAGTAGTCGTTCTAGCGGGGTTGGGAATGAGCAGTTCTTC
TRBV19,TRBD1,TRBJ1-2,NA,CASSGQGALPGYTF,TGTGCCAGTAGTGGGCAGGGGGCTCTACCTGGCTACACCTTC
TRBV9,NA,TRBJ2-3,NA,CASSVGTGLLSTDTQYF,TGTGCCAGCAGCGTAGGAACAGGGCTACTTAGCACAGATACGCAGTATTTT
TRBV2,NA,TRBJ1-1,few,CASSELLPGSTEAFF,TGTGCCAGCAGTGAATTGTTACCTGGGAGCACTGAAGCTTTCTTT
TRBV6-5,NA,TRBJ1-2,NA,CASSLDGDLGGYTF,TGTGCCAGCAGTTTGGACGGGGATCTAGGGGGCTACACCTTC
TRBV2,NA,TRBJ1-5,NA,CASSVDSFQPQHF,TGTGCCAGCAGTGTCGACAGTTTTCAGCCCCAGCATTTT
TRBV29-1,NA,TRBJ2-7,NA,CSVGQNYEQYF,TGCAGCGTTGGGCAGAACTACGAGCAGTACTTC
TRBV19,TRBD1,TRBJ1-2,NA,CASSKQGAYGYTF,TGTGCCAGTAGTAAACAGGGGGCGTATGGCTACACCTTC
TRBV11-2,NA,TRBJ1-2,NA,CASSLDQGVWGYTF,TGTGCCAGCAGCTTAGATCAGGGCGTCTGGGGCTACACCTTC
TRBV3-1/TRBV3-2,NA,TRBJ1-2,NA,CASGSQGTYGYTF,TGTGCCAGCGGGTCCCAGGGAACCTATGGCTACACCTTC
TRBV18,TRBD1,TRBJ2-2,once,CASSQQTGESGELFF,TGTGCCAGCTCGCAACAGACAGGGGAGTCCGGGGAGCTGTTTTTT
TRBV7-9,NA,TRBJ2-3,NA,CASSAAPGVGTDTQYF,TGTGCCAGCAGCGCCGCGCCCGGGGTTGGCACAGATACGCAGTATTTT
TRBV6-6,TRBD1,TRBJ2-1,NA,CASGRDSSYNEQFF,TGTGCCAGCGGCCGGGACAGCTCCTACAATGAGCAGTTCTTC
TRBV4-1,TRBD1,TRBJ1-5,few,CASSQERQGRQPQHF,TGCGCCAGCAGCCAAGAAAGACAGGGTCGTCAGCCCCAGCATTTT
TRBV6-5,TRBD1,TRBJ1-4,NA,CASSQSGTGAVKLFF,TGTGCCAGCAGTCAATCCGGGACAGGGGCGGTAAAACTGTTTTTT
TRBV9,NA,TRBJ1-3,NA,CASSAGGFGNTIYF,TGTGCCAGCAGCGCCGGGGGTTTCGGAAACACCATATATTTT
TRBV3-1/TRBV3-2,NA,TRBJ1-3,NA,CASSQGSSGNTIYF,TGTGCCAGCAGCCAAGGTTCATCCGGAAACACCATATATTTT
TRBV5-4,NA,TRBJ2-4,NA,CASSLVGGQAKNIQYF,TGTGCCAGCAGCTTGGTCGGGGGGCAAGCCAAAAACATTCAGTACTTC
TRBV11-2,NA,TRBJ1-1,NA,CASSLDISGGTEAFF,TGTGCCAGCAGCTTAGATATTTCCGGGGGGACTGAAGCTTTCTTT
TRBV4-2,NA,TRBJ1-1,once,CASSQRTDEAFF,TGTGCCAGCAGCCAGAGGACAGATGAAGCTTTCTTT
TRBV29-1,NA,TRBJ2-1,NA,CSVEDRGATVNEQFF,TGCAGCGTTGAAGATCGGGGGGCTACGGTCAATGAGCAGTTCTTC
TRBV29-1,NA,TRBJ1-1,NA,CSSLRGTEAFF,TGCAGCTCACTTAGGGGGACTGAAGCTTTCTTT
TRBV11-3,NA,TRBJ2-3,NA,CASSLVQVKGDTQYF,TGTGCCAGCAGCTTAGTACAGGTAAAGGGAGATACGCAGTATTTT
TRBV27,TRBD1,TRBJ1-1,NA,CASLPQGLTLAEAFF,TGTGCCAGCCTACCACAGGGGCTAACTTTGGCTGAAGCTTTCTTT
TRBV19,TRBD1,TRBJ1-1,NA,CASSIAATGTNTEAFF,TGTGCCAGTAGTATAGCCGCGACAGGGACGAACACTGAAGCTTTCTTT
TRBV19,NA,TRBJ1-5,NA,CASSIPGNQHF,TGTGCCAGTAGTATCCCGGGGAACCAGCATTTT
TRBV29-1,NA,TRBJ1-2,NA,CSVDTGTNNYGYTF,TGCAGCGTGGACACAGGGACGAATAACTATGGCTACACCTTC
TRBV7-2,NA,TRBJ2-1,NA,CASSLGTSINEQFF,TGTGCCAGCAGCTTAGGTACTAGTATCAATGAGCAGTTCTTC
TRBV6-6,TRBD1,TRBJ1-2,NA,CASSYSGQAYGYTF,TGTGCCAGCAGTTACTCGGGACAGGCCTATGGCTACACCTTC
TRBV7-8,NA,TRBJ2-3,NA,CASSFRGTDTQYF,TGTGCCAGCAGCTTTAGAGGCACAGATACGCAGTATTTT
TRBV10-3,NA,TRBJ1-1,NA,CAISEGLGRSESEAFF,TGTGCCATCAGTGAGGGCCTGGGCAGGTCAGAATCTGAAGCTTTCTTT
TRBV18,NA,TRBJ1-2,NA,CASSPQGVEGYTF,TGTGCCAGCTCACCACAAGGGGTAGAGGGCTACACCTTC
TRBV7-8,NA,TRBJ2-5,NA,CASSLMTVLQETQYF,TGTGCCAGCAGCTTAATGACAGTCCTACAAGAGACCCAGTACTTC
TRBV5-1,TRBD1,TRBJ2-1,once,CASSLTGGYNEQFF,TGCGCCAGCAGCTTAACAGGGGGCTACAATGAGCAGTTCTTC